This entry lists 10 T cell receptor beta chains sequenced from one sample in a study of beta chain features in type 1 diabetes. General study results and limits: Patients with Type 1 diabetes showed moderately but significantly shorter TCRB CDR3s in all four CD4+ subsets.

Antigens for these TCRs are unknown. The whole isolated RNA underwent reverse transcription, so sequencing captured expressed TCRB transcripts. Sequencing was performed with immunoSEQ multiplex PCR; in TCRdb, only in-frame clones are kept and a portion is missing. This table holds approximately 730,000 clones, 13% found once. Input material: naive CD4+ T cells from blood. Source of these receptors: a man younger than 35 with type 1 diabetes.

The gene calls are TRBV29-1 and TRBJ1-1; D uncertain. The CDR3 is made up of 12 amino acids. The germline gives CDR1 SQVTM, CDR2 ANQGSEA. V dropped 2 bases and J dropped 2 bases, with 6 bases sitting between them. The CDR3 bases are TGCAGCGTTGAATGGGGAAACACTGAAGCTTTCTTT. Its translation is CSVEWGNTEAFF.

This clone was detected only a few times. The chain links TRBV30 to TRBJ2-1; 7 bases are a match to TRBD2. Germline values: CDR1 GTSNPN, CDR2 SVGIG (reference sequence). The V gene end was trimmed by 1 base and the J gene end by 9 bases; junction bases not matched to a gene: 6. CDR3 length equals 13 residues. CDR3 DNA: TGTGCCTGGAGTGAAATAGCGGGCGTTGAGCAGTTCTTC. Translating gives CAWSEIAGVEQFF.

V usage is TRBV30 and J usage is TRBJ1-3, with 8 bases matching TRBD1. In germline, CDR1 is GTSNPN, CDR2 SVGIG (reference sequence). The V and J ends lost 2 bases and 3 bases, in that order; junction bases with no gene match: 3. CDR3 size: 14 residues. DNA for the CDR3: TGTGCCTGGAGTCTAGGACAGGGTGGAAACACCATATATTTT. Amino acids: CAWSLGQGGNTIYF.

V and J are TRBV25-1 and TRBJ2-5; D possibly matches TRBD1 or TRBD2 (5 bases each). The CDR3 sequence is 15 residues long. Germline V gene sequence: CDR1 MGHDK, CDR2 SYGVNS. The V gene lost 2 bases and the J gene lost 5 bases, with 15 bases spanning the gap. CDR3 region: CASSETRGRVETQYF. For the CDR3, the DNA is TGTGCCAGCAGTGAAACGAGGGGCAGGGTGGAGACCCAGTACTTC.

The gene calls are TRBV13 and TRBJ2-1; no firm D call. Germline values: CDR1 PRHDT, CDR2 FYEKMQ (reference sequence). The CDR3 loop spans 12 amino acids. V was pared by 6 bases and J by 9 bases, with 12 bases between. The CDR3 sequence: CASRFVGGEQFF. In DNA form, the CDR3 reads TGTGCCAGCAGATTTGTCGGTGGTGAGCAGTTCTTC. Drawing the rest from reference TRBV13 and TRBJ2-1, the complete variable domain is AAGVIQSPRHLIKEKRETATLKCYPIPRHDTVYWYQQGPGQDPQFLISFYEKMQSDKGSIPDRFSAQQFSDYHSELNMSSLELGDSALYFCASRFVGGEQFFGPGTRLTVL.

V and J are TRBV5-1 and TRBJ2-7, with D uncertain. From germline, CDR1 is SGHRS and CDR2 YFSETQ. The CDR3 totals 14 residues. Trimming shortened V by 0 bases and J by 6 bases, and 13 bases separated the two germline ends. This CDR3 reads CASSLGTSASEQYF. The CDR3 bases are TGCGCCAGCAGCTTGGGCACATCTGCTAGCGAGCAGTACTTC.

This clone showed up just a few times. The rearrangement links TRBV9 to TRBJ1-3, with D perhaps TRBD1 (5 bases). The V end lost 2 bases, the J end lost 0 bases, and 15 bases lay between the germline ends. This CDR3 region has 17 residues. Germline CDR1 and CDR2: SGDLS and YYNGEE. CDR3 protein: CASSVEWGVVSGNTIYF. CDR3 in DNA: TGTGCCAGCAGCGTTGAATGGGGGGTCGTCTCTGGAAACACCATATATTTT.

This clone appeared a few times. Other nucleotide sequences from this sample produce the same CDR3. The CDR3 DNA is TGTGCCTGGACTAGGCAAGAGACCCAGTACTTC. Its translation: CAWTRQETQYF. The chain links TRBV30 to TRBJ2-5; D unclear. Germline V gene lookup returns CDR1 GTSNPN and CDR2 SVGIG (reference sequence). The CDR3 runs 11 residues. The germline V and J ends were trimmed by 4 bases and 2 bases, with 5 bases remaining between them.

The chain couples TRBV28 to TRBJ2-7, with D perhaps matching TRBD1 (5 bases). Germline lookup yields CDR1 MDHEN and CDR2 SYDVKM. Trimming removed 4 bases from V and 7 bases from J, with 14 bases in between. The CDR3 runs 13 residues. The CDR3: CASSSPDTREQYF. The CDR3 DNA reads TGTGCCAGCAGTTCCCCGGACACGAGGGAGCAGTACTTC. The whole variable domain, filled in from reference TRBV28 and TRBJ2-7, reads DVKVTQSSRYLVKRTGEKVFLECVQDMDHENMFWYRQDPGLGLRLIYFSYDVKMKEKGDIPEGYSVSREKKERFSLILESASTNQTSMYLCASSSPDTREQYFGPGTRLTVT.

The rearrangement links TRBV10-3 to TRBJ2-6; TRBD1 matches 11 bases. Germline-derived CDR1 and CDR2 are ENHRY and SYGVKD. After removal of 4 bases from V and 1 base from J, the junction contained 6 bases not matched to a gene. There are 18 residues in the CDR3. The CDR3 coding sequence is TGTGCCATCAGTGGCTGGACAGGGGGCTCTTCTGGGGCCAACGTCCTGACTTTC. It codes for CAISGWTGGSSGANVLTF.